This TCR beta chain was recorded in a study of cytomegalovirus exposure and HLA in healthy donors (dated by TCRdb to about 2017). As for the study more broadly: An earlier analysis of approximately 640 of the donors reported approximately 270 Gb of sequence data and around 120 million unique TCR beta sequences from about 179 million T cells. Roughly five DR-DQ haplotypes were treated as single units for association and clustering because of strong linkage in the cohort. The study aimed to test whether signatures of past pathogen exposure could be identified by cataloging public T cell receptors. Every repertoire in the discovery cohort had been generated on one and the same sequencing platform. On average, roughly 200,000 unique TCR beta nucleotide sequences were sequenced per donor among a few hundred genotyped donors of the cohort, with roughly 20% of those sequences being non-productive. Typing coverage differed by locus: A, B, C, DRB1 and DQB1 were typed in roughly 620-630 donors, DQA1 in roughly 500, DPA1 in some 570, and DPB1 in 472. An earlier analysis of roughly 600 of the donors used high-throughput TCR beta sequencing to judge whether each TCR beta V gene segment behaved as functional or pseudogenic. High-throughput TCR immunosequencing, statistical association of individual TCRs with disease status, and machine learning were combined to predict cytomegalovirus infection status. An early release that covered roughly 600 HLA-typed donors contained about 300 gigabases of sequencing data and tens of millions of unique TCR sequences. The study profiled the T cell repertoires of approximately 700 subjects by immunosequencing and related them to cytomegalovirus serostatus. Donor age, sex, ethnicity and CMV serostatus were collected together with the repertoire data. In the later analysis, no new phenotypic data were used to find candidate immune exposures; instead, reliance was placed on TCR beta sequences and their occurrence across donors. Of the roughly 400 genotyped donors, 81% fell in the genetic ancestry cluster associated with self-reported Caucasian donors. In addition to the first cohort of 666 subjects, a separate validation cohort of approximately 130 different subjects was used. HLA typing included class I and class II loci at four-digit resolution. To study patterns of TCR occurrence, a later analysis re-analyzed previously published TCR beta repertoires from under 750 donors and added high-resolution HLA genotyping. In a later genetic analysis, genome-wide SNP genotypes for about 55% of the roughly 700 donors were used, and that subset was treated as a discovery cohort. The full study reports these points: According to the authors, the approach could potentially be generalized to other disease states and immunological phenotypes. According to a later genetic analysis, donors in an Asian-associated ancestry cluster had fewer N-insertions in productive TCRs than the approximately 700-donor mean. An earlier analysis of approximately 500 of the donors showed that most TCR beta V segments appeared in productive rearrangements either about 90% or about 30% of the time, which broadly matched IMGT annotations. When HLA alleles, especially DR and DQ, strongly co-occurred, attributing TCR associations to individual alleles was difficult. Because some donors lacked HLA typing at each locus, the association tests relied only on the typed subset. Across donors, most TCR sequences were observed very rarely, whereas some public TCRs were present in many individuals. The only immune exposure information available for the cohort was CMV serostatus. In a later analysis, several top co-occurrence clusters were reported to appear linked to parvovirus B19, influenza, CMV and Epstein-Barr virus. The cohort was sequenced for TCR beta chains only, and without alpha or paired-chain data the features that could be detected were limited. A further reported finding was that TCR beta sequences accurately predicted the HLA-A and HLA-B alleles for most subjects in the first cohort. A later analysis found that TCR association rates varied across HLA loci, with DRB1 alleles showing the most associated TCRs and HLA-C alleles the fewest. Because counts were too low, 15 or so rarely observed V segments, including chromosome 9 orphons, were excluded from the earlier analysis of around 640 of the donors. According to a later analysis, most CMV-associated TCR beta chains appeared to be HLA-restricted, and the HLA associations seemed to be driven largely by CMV exposure. V-gene and J-gene trimming of TCR beta chains was associated with a missense DCLRE1C variant in a later genetic analysis, and the association was replicated in an independent cohort. In vitro tests confirmed that a few of the cytomegalovirus-associated TCR beta chains recognize cytomegalovirus antigens. Linkage disequilibrium might explain the correlated functional status among segregating V segments, but an unknown experimental factor could not be excluded. The classifier was reported to diagnose cytomegalovirus status with high specificity and sensitivity in both the original cohort and the validation cohort. Because the 87-base-pair reads could not distinguish some IMGT-functional V segments, including TRBV6-2 and TRBV6-3, those segments were excluded. A later analysis found that HLA-associated TCR beta chains were more clonally expanded and had lower generation probabilities than equally common non-associated chains. Specific HLA alleles were associated with 16,951 TCR beta sequences at a false discovery rate of 0.05 in a later analysis. A total of around 150 TCR beta chains were listed by the study as associated with cytomegalovirus. The sequencing pipeline was judged likely to have produced a cluster of highly shared sequence variants as a technical artifact. Presence/absence analyses assumed roughly uniform sequencing depth across donors, an assumption that may not hold.

This clone has a handful of counts. What this receptor recognizes is not known. No per-base quality is available; no much larger clone lies one base away. The cohort was made up of under 800 healthy bone marrow donors. At the time of sampling, every cohort member was nominally healthy, though immune exposures that went unrecorded were likely present. The donor was CMV seropositive and belonged to the group of a few hundred seropositive cohort members. Each donor provided a peripheral blood sample, and peripheral blood mononuclear cells were used for TCR beta sequencing. The Qiagen DNeasy Blood Extraction Kit was used to extract genomic DNA from the blood cell samples. Libraries were prepared through the immunoSEQ multiplex PCR assay. The multiplex PCR relied on a mix of 60 forward primers for TCR Vbeta segments and 13 reverse primers for TCR Jbeta segments. Amplification of the CDR3 region of rearranged TCR beta genes was performed with a multiplex PCR assay on genomic DNA. The Illumina HiSeq System was used to sequence the amplified TCR beta libraries as 87-base-pair reads. Turning to the authors' computational methods: A later analysis tallied around 82 million unique TCR beta chains across the 700 or so repertoires, and some 10 million of those chains were shared by two or more donors. A nearest-neighbor algorithm error-corrected the raw reads and collapsed the reads into unique sequences, merging closely related sequences to remove PCR and sequencing errors. CDR3 sequences were aligned to IMGT reference sequences to assign V, D and J gene segments. For a sequence to be retained, a match of at least six nucleotides was required to both a V gene segment and a J gene segment. Rearrangements were classified as productive when the CDR3 lacked stop codons and remained in frame with V and J, and all other rearrangements were classified as non-productive. Following IMGT convention, CDR3 was defined as the stretch from the second conserved V-encoded cysteine to the conserved J-encoded phenylalanine. The earlier analysis of about 590 of the donors excluded sequences that lacked an unambiguous match to a single V gene segment. An earlier analysis of some 500 of the donors classified V segments as functional when productive rearrangements were above 56.7% and as segregating when the standard deviation between donors was above 5%. A statistical classification framework was built for diagnosing cytomegalovirus status from the catalog of TCR beta chain sequences. V and J gene assignment, in a later analysis, came from comparing TCR nucleotide sequences with IMGT/GENE-DB human TR gene sequences. A later analysis assigned CDR3 sequences and most-parsimonious VDJ recombination scenarios with the TCRdist pipeline. In a later analysis, each TCR beta chain was defined by its CDR3 amino acid sequence together with its V-gene family, and reads without a unique V-gene family were excluded. As a way to deal with suspected cross-contamination and a sequencing artifact, a later analysis dropped 640 or so nucleotide sequences that were highly shared and had low generation probability. In a later analysis, a clonal expansion index was calculated for each public chain from normalized within-repertoire ranks of inferred template counts. In a later analysis, generation probabilities were computed with a VDJ recombination model fitted to out-of-frame rearrangements, and the resulting probabilities were checked against IGoR. In a later analysis, TCR-TCR, TCR-HLA and TCR-CMV co-occurrence was scored with hypergeometric tests, and a repertoire-size bias correction was applied to TCR pairs. In a later analysis, false discovery rates were estimated by permuting HLA or CMV assignments 20 times. In a later analysis, co-occurring TCRs were grouped with DBSCAN, and TCRdist sequence similarity was added when clustering was performed within HLA-allele-positive subsets. Repertoires with fewer than 30,000 or more than 120,000 public chains, plus five repertoires with anomalous nucleotide sharing, were excluded from co-occurrence clustering. This is the immuneACCESS table as TCRdb keeps it, with only in-frame sequences that have V and J called. A part of the clones is gone; compared with another copy, unresolved V genes explain less than half, and the rest is unexplained. V and J calls plus clone size are reproduced from that table; the DNA served to infer D and trimming. This sample gives about 190,000 clones in total; about 13% of them show up just once. The biggest ten clones account for 7.8% of the sample.

Trimming costs V 0 bases and J 1 base, and their ends lie 17 bases apart. Including the terminal cysteine and phenylalanine, the CDR3 comprises 18 residues. The retained sequence is limited to the CDR3, 54 bases, with the frame set at the first base. CDR1 and CDR2 (LNHDA, SQIVND) derive from the germline V gene (reference sequence). The clonotype was recovered from a man aged 45-60 years in good health and CMV-seropositive. The chain links TRBV19 with TRBJ2-3; the D segment could be TRBD2, given 7 matching bases. Sequencing was carried out using PBMCs. The CDR3 reads CASSIEGGAGRGTDTQYF. The bases read TGTGCCAGTAGTATAGAAGGGGGGGCAGGGCGGGGCACAGATACGCAGTATTTT.